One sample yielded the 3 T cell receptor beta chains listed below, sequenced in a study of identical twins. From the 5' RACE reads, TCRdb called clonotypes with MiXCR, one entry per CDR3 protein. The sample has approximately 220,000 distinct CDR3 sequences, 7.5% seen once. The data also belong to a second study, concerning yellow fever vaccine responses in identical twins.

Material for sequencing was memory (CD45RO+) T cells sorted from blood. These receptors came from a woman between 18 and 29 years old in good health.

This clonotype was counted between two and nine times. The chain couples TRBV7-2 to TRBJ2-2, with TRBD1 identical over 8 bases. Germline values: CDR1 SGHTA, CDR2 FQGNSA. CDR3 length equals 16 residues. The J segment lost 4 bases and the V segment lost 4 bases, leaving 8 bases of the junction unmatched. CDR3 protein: CASSSRTGTGTGELFF. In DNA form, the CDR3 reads TGTGCCAGCAGCTCAAGGACAGGGACTGGCACCGGGGAGCTGTTTTTT.

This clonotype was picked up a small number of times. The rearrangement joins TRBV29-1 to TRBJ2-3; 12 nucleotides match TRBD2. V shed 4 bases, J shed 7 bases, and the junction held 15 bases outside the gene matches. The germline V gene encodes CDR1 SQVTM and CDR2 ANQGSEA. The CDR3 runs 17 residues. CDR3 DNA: TGCAGCGTTGGCAGGACTAGCGGGAAAATAACGGAGTATACGCAGTATTTT. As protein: CSVGRTSGKITEYTQYF.

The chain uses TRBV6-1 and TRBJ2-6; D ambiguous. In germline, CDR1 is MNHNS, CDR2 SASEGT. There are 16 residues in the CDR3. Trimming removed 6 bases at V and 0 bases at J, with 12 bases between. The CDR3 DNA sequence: TGTGCCAGCAGCCTCGAACACCCCTCTGGGGCCAACGTCCTGACTTTC. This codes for CASSLEHPSGANVLTF.